This T cell receptor beta chain was found in a study of T-cell memory formation after mild COVID-19. CDR3 length equals 17 residues. Germline V gene data show CDR1 as MGHRA and CDR2 as YSYEKL. V shed 1 base and J shed 4 bases, with 19 bases lying between them. Via MiXCR, TCRdb re-called the 5' RACE reads, giving one row per CDR3 protein. Of roughly 450,000 distinct CDR3 sequences listed, more than 15% are singletons. This clonotype has a handful of counts. This chain connects TRBV4-1 to TRBJ1-1; tentatively, D is TRBD1 (5 bases). Sequenced material: PBMCs or a T cell subset sorted from them (not recorded which). The clonotype was recovered from a man aged 18 to 35 who had mild COVID-19 (a few samples of this study predate the infection). Cell type and time point are not known. CDR3 region: CASSQVIRGPGGTEAFF. The DNA for the CDR3 is TGCGCCAGCAGCCAAGTCATCCGGGGACCTGGGGGCACTGAAGCTTTCTTT.